The source of this T cell receptor beta chain is a study of T-cell memory formation after mild COVID-19. At the level of the study: Largely donor-specific TCR clusters were found.

Concerning this clonotype: As yet, its antigen is unknown.

Amplification by 5'RACE using constant-segment primers produced TCR alpha and TCR beta cDNA libraries that carried sample barcodes and UMIs. MiXCR was run by TCRdb on the 5' RACE reads, yielding one entry per CDR3 protein. In the table there are 58,000 or so distinct CDR3 sequences, 25% to 35% of which are singletons. The germline CDR1 and CDR2 sequences are SEHNR and FQNEAQ (reference sequence). The V and J ends lost 5 bases and 8 bases respectively, with 15 bases between them. The CDR3 runs to 14 residues. Study-level points and caveats: Contracting clones localized mainly to CM and EM when CD4+ and mainly to EMRA when CD8+.

The material sequenced was PBMCs or a T cell subset sorted from them (not recorded which). The chain joins TRBV7-9 to TRBJ1-4; D call uncertain. The sequence came from a man between 18 and 35 years old who had mild COVID-19 (a few samples of this study predate the infection). Cell type and time point are not known. The CDR3 DNA sequence: TGTGCCAGCAGCCAGACCGGGAGTGGGGAAAAACTGTTTTTT. Translating gives CASSQTGSGEKLFF.